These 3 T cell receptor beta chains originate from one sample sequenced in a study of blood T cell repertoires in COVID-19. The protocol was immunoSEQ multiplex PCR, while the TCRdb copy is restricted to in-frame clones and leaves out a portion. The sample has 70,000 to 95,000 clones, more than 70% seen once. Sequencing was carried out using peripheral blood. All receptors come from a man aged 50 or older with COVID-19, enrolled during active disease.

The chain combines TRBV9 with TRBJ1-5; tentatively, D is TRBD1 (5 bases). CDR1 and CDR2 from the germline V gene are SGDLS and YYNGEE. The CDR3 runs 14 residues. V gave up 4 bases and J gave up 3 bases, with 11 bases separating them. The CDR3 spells CASSSWGPNQPQHF. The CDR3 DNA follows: TGTGCCAGCAGCAGTTGGGGCCCCAATCAGCCCCAGCATTTT.

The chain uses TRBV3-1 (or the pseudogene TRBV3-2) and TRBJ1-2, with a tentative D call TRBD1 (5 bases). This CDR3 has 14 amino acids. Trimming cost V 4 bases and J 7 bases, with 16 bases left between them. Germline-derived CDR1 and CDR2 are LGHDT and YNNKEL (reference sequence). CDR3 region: CASSRQGPGVGYTF. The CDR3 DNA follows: TGTGCCAGCAGCCGGCAGGGTCCGGGGGTTGGCTACACCTTC.

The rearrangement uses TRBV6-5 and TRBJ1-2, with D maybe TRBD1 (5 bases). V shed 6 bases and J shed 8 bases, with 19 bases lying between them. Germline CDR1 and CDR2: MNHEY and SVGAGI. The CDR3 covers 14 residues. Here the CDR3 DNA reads TGTGCCAGCAGGACCGGACACCCCGGGAGCGGCTACACCTTC. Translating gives CASRTGHPGSGYTF.